Detailed here is one T cell receptor (beta chain). There are 17 residues in the CDR3. Germline values: CDR1 SGHNT, CDR2 YENEEA. Trimming removed 5 bases at V and 0 bases at J, with 19 bases between. This specimen comes from a study of blood T cell repertoires in COVID-19. Study at large: Samples representing acute and convalescent COVID-19 were sourced from the United States, Italy and Spain.

Only in-frame clones appear in the TCRdb table, and some are missing; sequencing was by immunoSEQ multiplex PCR. The sample carries more than 150,000 clones, 81% recorded once. This TCR was recovered from a woman of 80 years or more with COVID-19, enrolled during active disease. The chain is built from TRBV11-3 and TRBJ1-2; perhaps TRBD1 as D (6 bases). The source material was peripheral blood. In DNA, the CDR3 is TGTGCCAGCAGCCACGGACAGAGGGGTACGGCTAACTATGGCTACACCTTC. Its translation is CASSHGQRGTANYGYTF.